The 27 T cell receptor beta chains presented below share a single source sample, sequenced in a study of blood T cells in healthy people across ages. The authors ran a second PCR of roughly 6 to 12 cycles using a sample-barcoded 5' primer and a J-beta primer mix. One entry per CDR3 protein, called by TCRdb with MiXCR from the 5' RACE reads. The sample yields hundreds of thousands of distinct CDR3 sequences, about 30% seen once. Input material: blood. The origin of the receptors is a woman of 80 years or more in good health.

The CDR3 nucleotides read TGCGCCAGCAGCTTGGGGGGGCAGAGAGATGAGCAGTTCTTC. This encodes CASSLGGQRDEQFF. The chain employs TRBV5-1 and TRBJ2-1, with a tentative D call TRBD1 (6 bases). The V end lost 0 bases, the J end lost 8 bases, and 12 bases lay between the germline ends. The CDR3 consists of 14 residues. Germline lookup yields CDR1 SGHRS and CDR2 YFSETQ.

This clonotype appeared many times. V usage is TRBV5-4 and J usage is TRBJ2-5; 7 bases align to TRBD1. With V trimmed by 1 base and J by 3 bases, 3 bases remained unmatched. The length of the CDR3 is 14 residues. Germline lookup yields CDR1 SGHNT and CDR2 YYREEE (reference sequence). Here the CDR3 reads CASSLWDREETQYF. The CDR3 region has the DNA TGTGCCAGCAGCTTGTGGGACAGAGAAGAGACCCAGTACTTC.

About this clonotype: A much larger clonotype is one base distant, so this may be a read error. The V gene is TRBV7-6, the J gene TRBJ1-6, with no clear D. The germline gives CDR1 SGHVS, CDR2 FNYEAQ. CDR3 length: 13 amino acids. The CDR3 DNA reads TGTGTCAGCAGCTTAGGGTATAATTCACCCCTCCACTTT. Its translation: CVSSLGYNSPLHF.

The sample holds many counts of this clonotype. The CDR3 coding sequence is TGTGCCAGCAGCTTAGACCCAGGGGATCTCTCCGAGCAGTACTTC. Amino acids: CASSLDPGDLSEQYF. The J gene is TRBJ2-7, the V gene TRBV7-2, with D perhaps TRBD1 (6 bases). Per the germline V gene, CDR1 is SGHTA and CDR2 is FQGNSA. The CDR3 runs 15 residues. Deletions cut 1 base from V and 6 bases from J, with 16 bases between.

The genes are TRBV28 and TRBJ1-2; a weak D match, TRBD1 (5 bases). V was pared by 5 bases and J by 4 bases, with 23 bases between. The CDR3 has 17 amino acids. Germline CDR1 reads MDHEN; CDR2 reads SYDVKM. CDR3 in amino acids: CASSLPVGAQKVYGYTF. The CDR3 DNA follows: TGTGCCAGCAGTCTTCCTGTCGGGGCCCAAAAGGTCTATGGCTACACCTTC.

J is TRBJ2-4 and V is TRBV7-2, with 7 bases lining up with TRBD2. Trimming at V came to 5 bases and at J to 13 bases, leaving 17 bases not matched to a gene. The length of the CDR3 is 15 residues. CDR1 is SGHTA and CDR2 is FQGNSA in the germline V gene. For the CDR3, the DNA is TGTGCCAGCAGCCAGACGGCTAGCAGCGCGGGGGAGCAGTACTTC. Its protein is CASSQTASSAGEQYF.

Only a few counts were recorded for this clonotype. This could be a read error, since a much larger clone is one nucleotide away. The CDR3 bases are TGCAGTGCTAGAGGGGCTAGCGGGGCTAGCAGCGAGCAGTACTTC. It is translated as CSARGASGASSEQYF. The rearrangement uses TRBV20-1 and TRBJ2-7, with 9 positions matching TRBD2. Germline V gene data show CDR1 as DFQATT and CDR2 as SNEGSKA (reference sequence). This CDR3 region has 15 residues. The V and J ends lost 1 base and 6 bases, in that order; junction bases with no gene match: 10.

Note on this clonotype: This may arise from a read error, as a much more abundant clone is one base away. The chain uses TRBV20-1 and TRBJ2-1; tentatively, D is TRBD1 (5 bases). The J call may be mistaken, given a closer DNA end match to TRBJ2-7. CDR1 DFQATT and CDR2 SNEGSKA come from the germline V gene (reference sequence). The CDR3 consists of 14 residues. DNA for the CDR3: TGCAGTGCCCCAGGGTTCAGCTCCTACAATGAGCAGTACTTC. This codes for CSAPGFSSYNEQYF.

This clonotype has just a few counts. A much more abundant neighbour one base away suggests this may be a read error. CDR3 sequence: CASSLLENTGERFF. CDR3 DNA sequence: TGTGCCAGCAGCTTATTGGAGAACACCGGGGAGCGGTTTTTT. The J gene is TRBJ2-2, the V gene TRBV13; weak D call: TRBD2 (5 bases). The germline CDR1 and CDR2 sequences are PRHDT and FYEKMQ (reference sequence). The CDR3 contains 14 residues. Full variable domain (remainder filled in from reference TRBV13 and TRBJ2-2): AAGVIQSPRHLIKEKRETATLKCYPIPRHDTVYWYQQGPGQDPQFLISFYEKMQSDKGSIPDRFSAQQFSDYHSELNMSSLELGDSALYFCASSLLENTGERFFGEGSRLTVL.

V and J are TRBV7-9 and TRBJ2-3, with a possible D match to TRBD2 (5 bases). V was trimmed by 5 bases and J by 8 bases, leaving 17 bases between them. Germline values: CDR1 SEHNR, CDR2 FQNEAQ (reference sequence). This CDR3 spans 14 amino acids. The CDR3 here is CASSPTTVGGTQYF. Here the CDR3 DNA reads TGTGCCAGCAGCCCAACGACTGTTGGAGGTACGCAGTATTTT.

This clonotype was detected only a few times. The gene calls are TRBV12-3 or TRBV12-4 and TRBJ1-5; 8 bases agree with TRBD1. The CDR3 is 15 amino acids. V shed 4 bases, J shed 5 bases, and the junction held 7 bases outside the gene matches. CDR3 sequence (DNA): TGTGCCAGCAGTTCCGCCGGACAGGGTTATCAGCCCCAGCATTTT. Translating gives CASSSAGQGYQPQHF.

The chain recombines TRBV9 with TRBJ2-1; 15 bases map to TRBD2. The better agreement between TRBJ2-7 and the DNA end casts doubt on the J call. CDR1 and CDR2 from the germline V gene are SGDLS and YYNGEE. The CDR3 has 19 amino acids. The CDR3 DNA is TGTGCCAGCAGCCTACGGACTAGCGGGGGGGGGAGCTCCTACATTGAGCAGTACTTC. Protein product: CASSLRTSGGGSSYIEQYF.

This clonotype was counted at least ten times. The chain has TRBV20-1 and TRBJ2-5, with 12 bases aligning to TRBD2. CDR1 is DFQATT, CDR2 SNEGSKA, per germline (reference sequence). The CDR3 runs 14 residues. The V segment lost 4 bases and the J segment 4 bases; nucleotides outside the gene matches: 4. CDR3 loop: CSAKLAGGLETQYF. CDR3 DNA sequence: TGCAGTGCTAAACTAGCGGGGGGATTAGAGACCCAGTACTTC.

A note on this clonotype: A read error may account for a junction end that differs from germline. The V gene is TRBV5-1, the J gene TRBJ2-7; 12 bases agree with TRBD2. Per germline, CDR1 SGHRS and CDR2 YFSETQ. The CDR3 consists of 16 residues. Here the CDR3 reads CTSSDGLAGRVNEQYF. The DNA of the CDR3 is TGCACCAGCAGCGACGGACTAGCGGGGCGGGTCAATGAGCAGTACTTC. Full variable domain (missing parts from reference TRBV5-1 and TRBJ2-7): KAGVTQTPRYLIKTRGQQVTLSCSPISGHRSVSWYQQTPGQGLQFLFEYFSETQRNKGNFPGRFSGRQFSNSRSEMNVSTLELGDSALYLCTSSDGLAGRVNEQYFGPGTRLTVT.

This clonotype showed up just a few times. V and J are TRBV7-2 and TRBJ2-6, with TRBD1 as a possible D gene (6 bases). V lost 4 bases and J 4 bases, leaving 11 bases between the germline ends. Germline V gives CDR1 SGHTA, CDR2 FQGNSA. This CDR3 comprises 15 residues. In DNA, the CDR3 is TGTGCCAGCAGCTCCTCAGGGGTGGGGGCCAACGTCCTGACTTTC. Protein: CASSSSGVGANVLTF.

This clonotype was seen ten or more times. The chain joins TRBV11-2 to TRBJ2-1; unclear D gene. The V gene lost 3 bases and the J gene lost 7 bases, with 16 bases spanning the gap. Germline-derived CDR1 and CDR2 are SGHAT and FQNNGV. The CDR3 is made up of 15 amino acids. Written as DNA, the CDR3 is TGTGCCAGCAGCTTCTCCGGACCGGCTAGGAATGAGCAGTTCTTC. Protein: CASSFSGPARNEQFF.

At least ten counts were recorded for this clonotype. The chain couples TRBV7-2 to TRBJ1-1; tentatively, D is TRBD1 (5 bases). The CDR3 spans 13 residues. Germline V CDR1 and CDR2: SGHTA, FQGNSA. With 4 bases removed from V and 7 bases from J, the gap between germline ends came to 13 bases. The CDR3 sequence is CASSSHRSGEAFF. The DNA for the CDR3 is TGTGCCAGCAGCTCTCACAGGAGCGGTGAAGCTTTCTTT.

This sequence joins TRBV3-1 and TRBJ2-1, with 8 positions matching TRBD2. The CDR3 totals 12 residues. V was clipped by 5 bases and J by 15 bases; unmatched bases: 9. Germline CDR1 is LGHDT and CDR2 is YNNKEL (reference sequence). The DNA of the CDR3 is TGTGCCAGCAGCTCCGGCCGGGGGGGTCCGTTCTTC. Protein sequence: CASSSGRGGPFF.

This rearrangement joins TRBV9 to TRBJ2-3; D not certain. This CDR3 contains 16 residues. Germline loops: CDR1 SGDLS, CDR2 YYNGEE. V shed 0 bases and J shed 2 bases, with 13 bases lying between them. CDR3 sequence (DNA): TGTGCCAGCAGCGTAGATTGGGGTCGTCCCACAGATACGCAGTATTTT. Amino acids: CASSVDWGRPTDTQYF. The entire variable domain, with the rest obtained from reference TRBV9 and TRBJ2-3, is as follows: DSGVTQTPKHLITATGQRVTLRCSPRSGDLSVYWYQQSLDQGLQFLIQYYNGEERAKGNILERFSAQQFPDLHSELNLSSLELGDSALYFCASSVDWGRPTDTQYFGPGTRLTVL.

Ten or more counts support this clonotype. The germline gene is not matched at one end of the junction; a read error may be the cause. The genes are TRBV7-7 and TRBJ2-1; D tentatively reads TRBD1 or TRBD2 (5 bases each). Germline values: CDR1 SSHAT, CDR2 FNYEAQ (reference sequence). The CDR3 extends over 13 amino acids. In DNA, the CDR3 is TGTGCTAGCAGCTTAGAACGGGGCGGTGAGCAGTTCTTC. Translated, it gives CASSLERGGEQFF.

This clonotype has a count of ten or more. CDR3 protein: CASSDALVAYEQYF. CDR3 sequence (DNA): TGTGCCAGCAGTGACGCCTTAGTTGCCTACGAGCAGTACTTC. The V call is TRBV6-1, the J call TRBJ2-7; D is undetermined. The germline V gene encodes CDR1 MNHNS and CDR2 SASEGT. The CDR3 loop spans 14 amino acids. V was pared by 3 bases and J by 2 bases, with 11 bases between.

There are many counts of this clonotype. The V call is TRBV5-6, the J call TRBJ2-5; 7 positions match TRBD2. V was clipped by 4 bases and J by 2 bases; unmatched bases: 2. There are 13 residues in the CDR3. In germline, CDR1 is SGHDT, CDR2 YYEEEE. The CDR3 coding sequence is TGTGCCAGCAGCAGCGGGATTCAAGAGACCCAGTACTTC. Translated: CASSSGIQETQYF.

As to this clonotype: This may arise from a read error, as a much more abundant clone is one base away. The rearrangement joins TRBV6-2 or TRBV6-3 to TRBJ2-4; no definite D call. The J call may be in error: the DNA end matches TRBJ2-5 better. Germline CDR1 reads MNHEY; CDR2 reads SVGEGT. The CDR3 loop spans 12 amino acids. The CDR3 DNA is TGTGCCAGCAGTTGCCCTCACGCGACCCAGTACTTC. Protein product: CASSCPHATQYF.

This rearrangement joins TRBV12-3 or TRBV12-4 to TRBJ1-2; 9 bases align to TRBD1. The CDR3 loop spans 16 amino acids. The junction had 8 bases not matched to a gene; V was cut back by 5 bases and J by 1 base. The DNA of the CDR3 is TGTGCCAGCAGTCCCAAGACAGGGGGTCATAACTATGGCTACACCTTC. This translates into CASSPKTGGHNYGYTF.

This clonotype was counted once. The gene calls are TRBV6-1 and TRBJ1-2, with D uncertain. CDR1 and CDR2 (germline): MNHNS, SASEGT. V was clipped by 1 base and J by 3 bases, with 12 bases between them. The CDR3 covers 15 residues. The DNA for the CDR3 is TGTGCCAGCAGTGAAGTTCCCCAGAGGTACTATGGCTACACCTTC. Its translation is CASSEVPQRYYGYTF.

At least ten counts were recorded for this clonotype. Written as DNA, the CDR3 is TGTGCTAGTGGTTTGCCCCGGACAGGGGGCGAAACCAAAAACATTCAGTACTTC. Protein sequence: CASGLPRTGGETKNIQYF. V and J are TRBV12-5 and TRBJ2-4, with 11 bases that match TRBD1. With V trimmed by 2 bases and J by 2 bases, 8 bases remained unmatched. The germline V gene encodes CDR1 LGHNT and CDR2 FRNRAP. The CDR3 sequence is 18 residues long.

V and J are TRBV6-5 and TRBJ1-1; D is perhaps TRBD1 (6 bases). The V end lost 0 bases, the J end lost 7 bases, and 18 bases lay between the germline ends. Germline CDR1 MNHEY, CDR2 SVGAGI. The length of the CDR3 is 16 residues. The CDR3 spells CASSYSQGRATSEAFF. CDR3 DNA sequence: TGTGCCAGCAGTTACTCCCAGGGGAGGGCTACGAGTGAAGCTTTCTTT.